One and the same sample provided the 28 T cell receptor beta chains below, sequenced in a study of spatial heterogeneity in lung cancer. Time point denoted: blood at routine non-recurrence follow-up after resection. Unsorted whole RNA samples from tumor, nontumor lung or frozen PBMC were sequenced. TCRdb passed the 5' RACE reads through MiXCR, listing each CDR3 protein once. This table holds about 120,000 distinct CDR3 sequences, approximately 12% found once. Source: PBMCs, taken at follow-up. These receptors originate from a male donor with early-stage non-small cell lung cancer.

Details on this clonotype: A much more abundant neighbour one base away suggests this may be a read error. This chain joins TRBV30 and TRBJ2-5; 8 nucleotides agree with TRBD2. The CDR3 extends over 15 amino acids. Per germline, CDR1 GTSNPN and CDR2 SVGIG (reference sequence). V trimming: 2 bases; J trimming: 4 bases; junction bases outside the gene matches: 9. In nucleotides, the CDR3 is TGTGCCTGGAGTCGAGCTAGCGGGCGCCCAGAGACCCAGTACTTC. Its translation is CAWSRASGRPETQYF.

Regarding this clonotype: A read error may be the cause here, since a much bigger clone is one base away. This chain links TRBV7-9 with TRBJ1-1; D is unresolved. This CDR3 is built from 12 residues. Between the trimmed V and J ends, which lost 5 bases and 9 bases, there was a span of 13 bases. Germline V lookup: CDR1 SEHNR, CDR2 FQNEAQ (reference sequence). In DNA, the CDR3 is TGTGCCAGCAGCGAAAAAGCTCCGAAAGCTTTCTTT. Protein product: CASSEKAPKAFF.

This clonotype was recorded at least ten times. This chain joins TRBV12-3 or TRBV12-4 and TRBJ1-5, with D perhaps matching TRBD1 (5 bases). The CDR3 totals 14 residues. Trimming cost V 6 bases and J 9 bases, with 18 bases left between them. In DNA, the CDR3 is TGTGCCAGCAGGGGGGGACGGACCTATGCGCCCCAGCATTTT. It yields the protein CASRGGRTYAPQHF.

The chain carries TRBV10-3 and TRBJ2-7; 9 nucleotides agree with TRBD2. Germline CDR1 and CDR2: ENHRY and SYGVKD. V was pared by 8 bases and J by 1 base, with 6 bases of the junction left unmatched. The CDR3 length is 14 residues. The CDR3 here is CAIAGGTVSYEQYF. CDR3 nucleotide sequence: TGTGCCATCGCGGGAGGGACAGTTTCCTACGAGCAGTACTTC.

The sample holds a few counts of this clonotype. V usage is TRBV9 and J usage is TRBJ2-2; TRBD2 is a possible D gene (6 bases). V lost 7 bases and J lost 2, with 18 bases in between. Germline lookup yields CDR1 SGDLS and CDR2 YYNGEE. This CDR3 is 16 amino acids long. The CDR3: CASSRDGGKNTGELFF. CDR3 coding DNA: TGTGCCAGCTCCAGGGATGGGGGGAAAAACACCGGGGAGCTGTTTTTT.

In its sample, this clonotype was seen a few times. The rearrangement joins TRBV20-1 to TRBJ2-7; weak D call: TRBD2 (5 bases). The germline gives CDR1 DFQATT, CDR2 SNEGSKA (reference sequence). Trimming took off 4 bases at V and 4 bases at J, with 11 bases between the two ends. The CDR3 covers 12 residues. The CDR3 nucleotides read TGCAGTGCTAAAAGGTCGGGGTACGAGCAGTACTTC. This sequence encodes CSAKRSGYEQYF.

This clonotype was counted many times. This chain uses TRBV29-1 with TRBJ2-5; 8 nucleotides align to TRBD1. The CDR3 loop spans 14 amino acids. Germline V gives CDR1 SQVTM, CDR2 ANQGSEA. With V trimmed by 2 bases and J by 2 bases, 4 bases remained unmatched. The CDR3 region is CSVEPRGLQETQYF. The CDR3 DNA reads as TGCAGCGTTGAACCCAGGGGGCTACAAGAGACCCAGTACTTC.

In this sample, this clonotype turned up a few times. CDR3 region: CASSQGTITTGELFF. The CDR3 DNA sequence: TGTGCCAGCAGCCAAGGGACTATCACTACCGGGGAGCTGTTTTTT. The chain carries TRBV3-1 and TRBJ2-2; a weak D match, TRBD2 (6 bases). This CDR3 has 15 amino acids. Trimming stripped 1 base from V and 5 bases from J, with 11 bases between. Per germline, CDR1 LGHDT and CDR2 YNNKEL (reference sequence).

This chain joins TRBV5-1 and TRBJ2-5; TRBD1 might be the D (5 bases). Germline loops: CDR1 SGHRS, CDR2 YFSETQ. The CDR3 covers 16 residues. V lost 4 bases and J 4 bases, leaving 20 bases between the germline ends. As DNA, the CDR3 is TGCGCCAGCAGCCCCTGGGGCTCCACTGGCGCAGAGACCCAGTACTTC. Residues: CASSPWGSTGAETQYF.

The chain carries TRBV9 and TRBJ1-4; TRBD1 agrees at 7 bases. V gave up 3 bases and J gave up 3 bases; unmatched junction bases: 5. Germline loops: CDR1 SGDLS, CDR2 YYNGEE. This CDR3 comprises 15 residues. CDR3 sequence (DNA): TGTGCCAGCAGCGCCTATACAGGGGCTAATGAAAAACTGTTTTTT. This translates into CASSAYTGANEKLFF.

This clonotype turned up a few times. This rearrangement joins TRBV11-2 to TRBJ2-3, with a weak D call TRBD1 (5 bases). The CDR3 loop spans 15 amino acids. The germline V gene has CDR1 SGHAT and CDR2 FQNNGV. V was cut by 0 bases and J by 7 bases, with 14 bases left in between. Here the CDR3 DNA reads TGTGCCAGCAGCTTAGAATGGGCAGGGTTTAATACGCAGTATTTT. It specifies CASSLEWAGFNTQYF.

This clonotype occurred a few times. This sequence joins TRBV10-2 and TRBJ2-5; TRBD1 matches at 8 bases. V dropped 6 bases and J dropped 5; count of bases not matched to a gene: 14. The CDR3 has 16 amino acids. Per the germline V gene, CDR1 is WSHSY and CDR2 is SAAADI. The CDR3 DNA reads as TGCGCCAGCAGACCGGGACAGGCCGGAGGTCGGGAGACCCAGTACTTC. Protein product: CASRPGQAGGRETQYF.

This clonotype was detected only a few times. The rearrangement joins TRBV7-3 to TRBJ1-4, with D unresolved. V shed 5 bases and J shed 15 bases, with 19 bases lying between them. The CDR3 is made up of 13 amino acids. From germline, CDR1 is SGHTA and CDR2 FQGTGA. The CDR3 DNA is TGTGCCAGCAGCCCCCACATGGACGGAGAGATGTTTTTT. It yields the protein CASSPHMDGEMFF.

This clonotype was counted ten times or more. The chain is built from TRBV12-3 or TRBV12-4 and TRBJ2-3; a possible D gene is TRBD1 (7 bases). Trimming stripped 5 bases from V and 1 base from J, with 13 bases between. The CDR3 is 15 residues long. The CDR3 sequence is CASSPRGAGTDTQYF. DNA for the CDR3: TGTGCCAGCAGTCCCAGGGGGGCAGGCACAGATACGCAGTATTTT.

This clonotype was observed a handful of times. The gene calls are TRBV20-1 and TRBJ2-3; D remains unclear. The CDR3 has 12 amino acids. Trimming took off 5 bases at V and 6 bases at J, with 12 bases between the two ends. Per germline, CDR1 DFQATT and CDR2 SNEGSKA (reference sequence). This chain's CDR3 is CSAVAGWDTQYF. The CDR3 DNA reads TGCAGTGCTGTGGCCGGGTGGGATACGCAGTATTTT.

This clonotype turned up a few times. The chain recombines TRBV6-1 with TRBJ1-1, with D possibly matching TRBD1 (6 bases). The CDR3 totals 15 residues. From germline, CDR1 is MNHNS and CDR2 SASEGT. The V end was cut by 8 bases, the J end by 3 bases, with 19 bases between. For the CDR3, the DNA is TGTGCCAGCGAGGCTGAACAGGGCTTTTACACTGAAGCTTTCTTT. This sequence encodes CASEAEQGFYTEAFF.

This clonotype was observed a few times. The CDR3 loop is CAIIQGDTQYF. The CDR3 nucleotides read TGTGCCATAATTCAAGGAGATACGCAGTATTTT. V and J are TRBV2 and TRBJ2-3; D unclear. CDR1 is SNHLY, CDR2 FYNNEI, per germline. The V end was cut by 10 bases, the J end by 5 bases, with 10 bases between. The CDR3 contains 11 residues.

There are many counts of this clonotype. The chain has TRBV28 and TRBJ1-4, with 10 nucleotides matching TRBD1. With 5 bases clipped from V and 7 bases from J, the junction kept 4 bases outside the gene matches. Germline V CDR1 and CDR2: MDHEN, SYDVKM. There are 14 residues in the CDR3. The CDR3 here is CASSPGTGAEKLFF. The CDR3 DNA is TGTGCCAGCAGTCCCGGGACAGGGGCTGAAAAACTGTTTTTT.

In this sample, this clonotype turned up a few times. The CDR3 does not end in the conserved phenylalanine or tryptophan, so this is likely a read error. The J gene is TRBJ2-7, the V gene TRBV7-9; a weak D match, TRBD1 (6 bases). The CDR3 consists of 13 residues. CDR1 and CDR2 from the germline V gene are SEHNR and FQNEAQ (reference sequence). Trimming pared 4 bases from V and 2 bases from J, leaving 9 bases between. The CDR3 here is CASSSDRPYEQYL. The CDR3, as DNA: TGTGCCAGCAGCTCAGACAGGCCCTACGAGCAGTACTTA.

This clonotype has just a few counts. The V call is TRBV20-1, the J call TRBJ1-1; TRBD1 agrees at 11 bases. The V segment lost 6 bases and the J segment 7 bases; nucleotides outside the gene matches: 7. The CDR3 runs to 13 residues. Germline V lookup: CDR1 DFQATT, CDR2 SNEGSKA (reference sequence). CDR3 coding DNA: TGCAGTGCGCCCGGACAGGGGGCGAATGAAGCTTTCTTT. Its protein product is CSAPGQGANEAFF.

The chain joins TRBV5-1 to TRBJ2-2; a possible D gene is TRBD2 (6 bases). V lost 4 bases and J 5 bases, leaving 15 bases between the germline ends. The CDR3 runs 15 residues. CDR1 and CDR2 from the germline V gene are SGHRS and YFSETQ. This CDR3 is CASSPGTCGTGELFF. DNA for the CDR3: TGCGCCAGCAGCCCGGGGACTTGCGGGACCGGGGAGCTGTTTTTT.

This chain connects TRBV5-1 to TRBJ2-5; D is perhaps TRBD1 (6 bases). Trimming shortened V by 4 bases and J by 4 bases, and 20 bases separated the two germline ends. The length of the CDR3 is 16 residues. Looked up from germline, CDR1 is SGHRS and CDR2 is YFSETQ. The CDR3 reads CASSPTTDRPTETQYF. The DNA for the CDR3 is TGCGCCAGCAGCCCCACTACCGACAGGCCTACAGAGACCCAGTACTTC.

This clonotype was recorded at least ten times. V gene TRBV2 combines with J gene TRBJ2-2; D is uncertain. Germline lookup yields CDR1 SNHLY and CDR2 FYNNEI. V lost 8 bases to trimming and J lost 3 bases, with 7 bases between them. The CDR3 has 12 amino acids. CDR3 loop: CASHQDTGELFF. CDR3 DNA: TGTGCCAGCCATCAGGACACCGGGGAGCTGTTTTTT.

This clonotype has more than one count but fewer than ten. J is TRBJ2-4 and V is TRBV2; unclear D gene. Germline CDR1 reads SNHLY; CDR2 reads FYNNEI. This CDR3 region has 14 residues. The V end was cut by 4 bases, the J end by 0 bases, with 7 bases between. DNA for the CDR3: TGTGCCAGCAGTGCTCTAGTAGCCAAAAACATTCAGTACTTC. Translating it yields CASSALVAKNIQYF.

Many counts were recorded for this clonotype. The chain joins TRBV10-3 to TRBJ2-7; tentatively, D is TRBD2 (5 bases). V was clipped by 3 bases and J by 5 bases, with 11 bases between them. Germline assignment: CDR1 ENHRY and CDR2 SYGVKD. The CDR3 loop spans 13 amino acids. In DNA, the CDR3 is TGTGCCATCAGTGATCGGGAAAACCACGAGCAGTACTTC. Protein sequence: CAISDRENHEQYF.

This clonotype was found a few times. This chain joins TRBV7-2 and TRBJ1-6; the match to TRBD1 covers 8 bases. The CDR3 length is 14 residues. The V gene end was trimmed by 6 bases and the J gene end by 5 bases; junction bases not matched to a gene: 3. The V gene's germline CDR1 is SGHTA and CDR2 FQGNSA. CDR3 region: CASRQTGDNSPLHF. The DNA of the CDR3 is TGTGCCAGCAGGCAGACAGGGGATAATTCACCCCTCCACTTT.

The table lists this clonotype with a few counts. The chain carries TRBV18 and TRBJ2-7; unclear D gene. Germline V gene lookup returns CDR1 KGHSH and CDR2 LQKENI. CDR3 length: 11 residues. The V end lost 6 bases, the J end lost 6 bases, and 9 bases lay between the germline ends. Written as DNA, the CDR3 is TGTGCCAGCTCGACACTGAGCGAGCAGTACTTC. Amino acid sequence: CASSTLSEQYF. Full variable domain (missing parts from reference TRBV18 and TRBJ2-7): NAGVMQNPRHLVRRRGQEARLRCSPMKGHSHVYWYRQLPEEGLKFMVYLQKENIIDESGMPKERFSAEFPKEGPSILRIQQVVRGDSAAYFCASSTLSEQYFGPGTRLTVT.

The J gene is TRBJ1-3, the V gene TRBV18, with D perhaps TRBD1 (5 bases). CDR1 is KGHSH, CDR2 LQKENI, per germline. This CDR3 is built from 18 residues. Trimming took 2 bases from V and 0 from J, leaving 17 bases between them. The CDR3 DNA is TGTGCCAGCTCACCAAAGGTTACAGGCGATTCCTCTGGAAACACCATATATTTT. This gives the protein CASSPKVTGDSSGNTIYF.